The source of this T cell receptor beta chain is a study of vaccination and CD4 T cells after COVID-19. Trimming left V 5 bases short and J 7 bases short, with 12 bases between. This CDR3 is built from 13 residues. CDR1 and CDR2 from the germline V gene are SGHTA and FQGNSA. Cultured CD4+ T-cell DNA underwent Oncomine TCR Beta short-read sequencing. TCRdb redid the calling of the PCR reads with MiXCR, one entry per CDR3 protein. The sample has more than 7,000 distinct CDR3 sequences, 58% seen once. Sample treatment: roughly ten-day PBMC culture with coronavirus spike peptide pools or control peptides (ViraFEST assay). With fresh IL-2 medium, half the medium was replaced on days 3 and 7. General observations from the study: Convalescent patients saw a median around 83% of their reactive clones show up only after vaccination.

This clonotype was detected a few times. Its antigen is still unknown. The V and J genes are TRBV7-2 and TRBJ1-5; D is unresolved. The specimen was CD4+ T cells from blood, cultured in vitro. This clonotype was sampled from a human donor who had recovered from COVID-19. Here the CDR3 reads CASSPRESQPQHF. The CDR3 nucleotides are TGTGCCAGCAGCCCCCGGGAGAGCCAGCCCCAGCATTTT.